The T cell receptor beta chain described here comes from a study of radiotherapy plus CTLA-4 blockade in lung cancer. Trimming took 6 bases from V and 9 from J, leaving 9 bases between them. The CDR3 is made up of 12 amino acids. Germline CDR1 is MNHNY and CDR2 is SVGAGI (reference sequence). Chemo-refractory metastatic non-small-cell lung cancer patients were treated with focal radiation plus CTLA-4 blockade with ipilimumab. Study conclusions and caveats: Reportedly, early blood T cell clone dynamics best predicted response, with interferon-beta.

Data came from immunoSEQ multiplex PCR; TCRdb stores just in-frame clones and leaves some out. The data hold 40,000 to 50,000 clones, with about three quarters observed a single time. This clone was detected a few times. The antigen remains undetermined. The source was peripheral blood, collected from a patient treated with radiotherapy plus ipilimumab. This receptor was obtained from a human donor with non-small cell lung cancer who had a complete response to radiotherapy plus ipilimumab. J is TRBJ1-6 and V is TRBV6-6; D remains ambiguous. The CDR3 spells CASSLTGSPLHF. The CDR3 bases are TGTGCCAGCAGCCTTACTGGTTCACCCCTCCACTTT.